One sample yielded the 27 T cell receptor beta chains listed below, sequenced in a study of cytomegalovirus exposure and HLA in healthy donors. Here immunoSEQ multiplex PCR was the method, and the copy in TCRdb shows in-frame clones only, minus some. The data contain some 110,000 clones, roughly 83% of them seen just once; the ten biggest clones take up 4.9%. Sequences were obtained from PBMCs. The receptors originated from a young man in good health and CMV-seronegative.

The chain has TRBV14 and TRBJ2-2; unclear D gene. V was clipped by 5 bases and J by 0 bases, with 7 bases between them. From germline, CDR1 is SGHDN and CDR2 FVKESK. This CDR3 has 14 amino acids. CDR3: CASSYTANTGELFF. The CDR3 nucleotides are TGTGCCAGCAGCTATACAGCGAACACCGGGGAGCTGTTTTTT. The full variable domain, completed using reference TRBV14 and TRBJ2-2, is EAGVTQFPSHSVIEKGQTVTLRCDPISGHDNLYWYRRVMGKEIKFLLHFVKESKQDESGMPNNRFLAERTGGTYSTLKVQPAELEDSGVYFCASSYTANTGELFFGEGSRLTVL.

The chain has TRBV6-6 and TRBJ1-2; the D is unclear. CDR1 is MNHNY and CDR2 is SVGAGI in the germline V gene (reference sequence). The CDR3 loop spans 13 amino acids. V was trimmed by 4 bases and J by 4 bases, leaving 10 bases between them. CDR3 nucleotides: TGTGCCAGCAGTTTCAGGTTCCTCTATGGCTACACCTTC. Its protein is CASSFRFLYGYTF.

This clone was seen only once. This chain connects TRBV6-1 to TRBJ1-5; D unresolved. Germline CDR1 reads MNHNS; CDR2 reads SASEGT. CDR3 length: 15 residues. Trimming shortened V by 0 bases and J by 3 bases, and 9 bases separated the two germline ends. In DNA form, the CDR3 reads TGTGCCAGCAGTGAAGCCCAGGCCCTCAATCAGCCCCAGCATTTT. This translates into CASSEAQALNQPQHF.

V gene TRBV28 combines with J gene TRBJ1-5; possibly TRBD1 for D (5 bases). The CDR3 covers 17 residues. V was shortened by 2 bases and J by 5 bases, with 19 bases between the two germline ends. CDR1 MDHEN and CDR2 SYDVKM come from the germline V gene. Written as DNA, the CDR3 is TGTGCCAGCAGTTTAACGGCGGGCCGGGGGAGCTATCAGCCCCAGCATTTT. Its translation: CASSLTAGRGSYQPQHF. Using reference TRBV28 and TRBJ1-5 for the parts outside the CDR3, the full variable domain is DVKVTQSSRYLVKRTGEKVFLECVQDMDHENMFWYRQDPGLGLRLIYFSYDVKMKEKGDIPEGYSVSREKKERFSLILESASTNQTSMYLCASSLTAGRGSYQPQHFGDGTRLSIL.

The chain employs TRBV10-2 and TRBJ2-6; D gene uncertain. CDR1 is WSHSY, CDR2 SAAADI, per germline. V was pared by 4 bases and J by 3 bases, with 4 bases between. The CDR3 is made up of 13 amino acids. The CDR3 coding sequence is TGCGCCAGCAGTGGTAATGGGGCCAACGTCCTGACTTTC. Translating it yields CASSGNGANVLTF.

This clone was recorded only once. The rearrangement links TRBV18 to TRBJ1-1; D unclear. The length of the CDR3 is 13 residues. Germline assignment: CDR1 KGHSH and CDR2 LQKENI. The V end lost 1 base, the J end lost 3 bases, and 6 bases lay between the germline ends. CDR3 amino acids: CASSPQQDTEAFF. The CDR3 nucleotides read TGTGCCAGCTCACCACAGCAGGACACTGAAGCTTTCTTT. Full variable domain (missing parts from reference TRBV18 and TRBJ1-1): NAGVMQNPRHLVRRRGQEARLRCSPMKGHSHVYWYRQLPEEGLKFMVYLQKENIIDESGMPKERFSAEFPKEGPSILRIQQVVRGDSAAYFCASSPQQDTEAFFGQGTRLTVV.

The rearrangement joins TRBV5-1 to TRBJ2-1, with D perhaps matching TRBD2 (5 bases). The V and J ends lost 0 bases and 10 bases respectively, with 11 bases between them. Germline V gene lookup returns CDR1 SGHRS and CDR2 YFSETQ. The CDR3 is 13 amino acids. CDR3 in amino acids: CASSLGGLGEQFF. CDR3 coding DNA: TGCGCCAGCAGCTTGGGCGGGCTGGGGGAGCAGTTCTTC.

The sample holds a few counts of this clone. The chain has TRBV5-5 and TRBJ1-6; TRBD1 might be the D (5 bases). Germline V gene sequence: CDR1 SGHKS, CDR2 YYEKEE (reference sequence). The V end lost 4 bases, the J end lost 6 bases, and 17 bases lay between the germline ends. This CDR3 comprises 16 residues. CDR3 bases: TGTGCCAGCAGCCCGTTCCTGACAGATCTTAATTCACCCCTCCACTTT. As protein: CASSPFLTDLNSPLHF.

V gene TRBV19 combines with J gene TRBJ2-2; D is perhaps TRBD2 (6 bases). The germline V gene has CDR1 LNHDA and CDR2 SQIVND (reference sequence). V lost 5 bases to trimming and J lost 4 bases, with 14 bases between them. The CDR3 runs 15 residues. CDR3: CASSPPLGGTGELFF. As DNA, the CDR3 is TGTGCCAGTAGTCCCCCCCTCGGGGGCACCGGGGAGCTGTTTTTT.

The chain combines TRBV13 with TRBJ1-1; tentatively, D is TRBD1 (5 bases). CDR3 length equals 16 residues. Germline CDR1 is PRHDT and CDR2 is FYEKMQ (reference sequence). V lost 0 bases and J lost 0, with 11 bases in between. CDR3 residues: CASSLGPRGVNTEAFF. Here the CDR3 DNA reads TGTGCCAGCAGCTTAGGCCCGCGGGGGGTGAACACTGAAGCTTTCTTT.

The V and J genes are TRBV5-6 and TRBJ1-6, with 7 bases aligning to TRBD1. After removal of 4 bases from V and 7 bases from J, the junction contained 2 bases not matched to a gene. This CDR3 spans 13 amino acids. Germline CDR1 and CDR2: SGHDT and YYEEEE. CDR3 amino acids: CASSDRVNSPLHF. The CDR3 DNA reads TGTGCCAGCAGCGACAGGGTAAATTCACCCCTCCACTTT.

The gene calls are TRBV27 and TRBJ2-5; D not certain. V gave up 6 bases and J gave up 4 bases, with 15 bases separating them. The length of the CDR3 is 14 residues. Germline V CDR1 and CDR2: MNHEY, SMNVEV (reference sequence). In nucleotides, the CDR3 is TGTGCCAGCAGAAAGACAAGCTTTGGAGAGACCCAGTACTTC. This sequence encodes CASRKTSFGETQYF.

This chain connects TRBV30 to TRBJ2-2; D is ambiguous. The CDR3 consists of 13 residues. Trimming pared 1 base from V and 5 bases from J, leaving 8 bases between. The germline V gene has CDR1 GTSNPN and CDR2 SVGIG (reference sequence). This CDR3 is CAWSGAGTGELFF. For the CDR3, the DNA is TGTGCCTGGAGTGGAGCCGGGACCGGGGAGCTGTTTTTT. The full variable domain, in which reference TRBV30 and TRBJ2-2 provide the parts outside the CDR3, is SQTIHQWPATLVQPVGSPLSLECTVEGTSNPNLYWYRQAAGRGLQLLFYSVGIGQISSEVPQNLSASRPQDRQFILSSKKLLLSDSGFYLCAWSGAGTGELFFGEGSRLTVL.

This clone was seen once. The chain uses TRBV18 and TRBJ1-1, with unresolved D. The germline CDR1 and CDR2 sequences are KGHSH and LQKENI. The CDR3 runs 15 residues. Trimming took off 3 bases at V and 11 bases at J, with 22 bases between the two ends. DNA for the CDR3: TGTGCCAGCTCACCGGAGATGACCCCCGGCTATGAGGCTTTCTTT. Translating gives CASSPEMTPGYEAFF.

The chain is built from TRBV10-3 and TRBJ2-2, with D possibly matching TRBD1 (5 bases). The germline V and J ends were trimmed by 0 bases and 4 bases, with 15 bases remaining between them. The CDR3 length is 17 residues. Germline CDR1 ENHRY, CDR2 SYGVKD. The CDR3 here is CAISESYGAAGTGELFF. DNA for the CDR3: TGTGCCATCAGTGAGTCTTATGGGGCTGCAGGCACCGGGGAGCTGTTTTTT.

The V gene is TRBV2, the J gene TRBJ1-1; maybe TRBD1 (5 bases). Germline values: CDR1 SNHLY, CDR2 FYNNEI. The V end lost 10 bases, the J end lost 1 base, and 16 bases lay between the germline ends. The CDR3 runs 14 residues. CDR3 sequence: CATTLQGSNTEAFF. DNA for the CDR3: TGTGCCACCACGCTCCAGGGTTCGAACACTGAAGCTTTCTTT.

The chain links TRBV5-4 to TRBJ2-3; 9 bases fit TRBD2. The V gene's germline CDR1 is SGHNT and CDR2 YYREEE (reference sequence). V shed 0 bases and J 3 bases; nucleotides not matched to a gene: 2. This CDR3 spans 15 amino acids. CDR3 coding DNA: TGTGCCAGCAGCTTGGAGGGACTAGCTACAGATACGCAGTATTTT. Its protein product is CASSLEGLATDTQYF.

Only one count was recorded for this clone. The rearrangement links TRBV7-9 to TRBJ2-5; 8 positions agree with TRBD2. This CDR3 spans 15 amino acids. Germline CDR1 and CDR2: SEHNR and FQNEAQ (reference sequence). After removal of 4 bases from V and 1 base from J, the junction contained 5 bases not matched to a gene. The CDR3 protein is CASSYTSGSQETQYF. CDR3 DNA sequence: TGTGCCAGCAGCTATACTAGCGGTTCCCAAGAGACCCAGTACTTC.

The chain joins TRBV10-3 to TRBJ2-7; D is possibly TRBD2 (6 bases). Trimming removed 8 bases from V and 1 base from J, with 15 bases in between. The germline V gene has CDR1 ENHRY and CDR2 SYGVKD. This CDR3 has 14 amino acids. In DNA, the CDR3 is TGTGCCATCCGTTGGGGGGTGGGGTCCTACGAGCAGTACTTC. Protein product: CAIRWGVGSYEQYF.

This chain uses TRBV6-1 with TRBJ1-1; D might be TRBD1 (6 bases). Germline V gene lookup returns CDR1 MNHNS and CDR2 SASEGT. With 5 bases removed from V and 3 bases from J, the gap between germline ends came to 10 bases. This CDR3 has 13 amino acids. DNA of the CDR3: TGTGCCAGCAGTTCCCGACAGGACACTGAAGCTTTCTTT. This translates into CASSSRQDTEAFF.

The V and J genes are TRBV5-8 and TRBJ2-6; D not certain. The CDR3 extends over 15 amino acids. CDR1 and CDR2 from the germline V gene are SGHTS and YDEGEE. Between the trimmed V and J ends, which lost 3 bases and 1 base, there was a span of 8 bases. As DNA, the CDR3 is TGTGCCAGCAGCTATGGTCTATCTGGGGCCAACGTCCTGACTTTC. This sequence encodes CASSYGLSGANVLTF.

V usage is TRBV6-1 and J usage is TRBJ1-2, with TRBD1 as a possible D gene (6 bases). CDR1 and CDR2 (germline): MNHNS, SASEGT. Trimming removed 3 bases at V and 2 bases at J, with 10 bases between. This CDR3 comprises 14 residues. The CDR3 bases are TGTGCCAGCAGTGAGGGGACAAACAACTATGGCTACACCTTC. Encoded protein: CASSEGTNNYGYTF.

This chain connects TRBV7-2 to TRBJ2-1; D perhaps matches TRBD2 (5 bases). The CDR3 spans 15 residues. CDR1 is SGHTA and CDR2 is FQGNSA in the germline V gene. Trimming removed 4 bases from V and 8 bases from J, with 18 bases in between. This CDR3 is CASSSRSGVPYEQFF. The CDR3 bases are TGTGCCAGCAGCTCAAGAAGCGGAGTCCCCTATGAGCAGTTCTTC. Supplemented by reference TRBV7-2 and TRBJ2-1, the full variable domain reads GAGVSQSPSNKVTEKGKDVELRCDPISGHTALYWYRQSLGQGLEFLIYFQGNSAPDKSGLPSDRFSAERTGGSVSTLTIQRTQQEDSAVYLCASSSRSGVPYEQFFGPGTRLTVL.

The DNA for the CDR3 is TGTGCCAGTAGTATGGGGTTAGCGGGAGCTGGTGAGCAGTACTTC. This translates into CASSMGLAGAGEQYF. The chain is built from TRBV19 and TRBJ2-7; 9 bases map to TRBD2. The CDR3 is 15 amino acids. Trimming took 3 bases from V and 7 from J; bases not matched to a gene: 10. From germline, CDR1 is LNHDA and CDR2 SQIVND (reference sequence).

The chain employs TRBV18 and TRBJ1-2; no reliable D call. This CDR3 region has 15 residues. V shed 1 base and J shed 7 bases, with 16 bases lying between them. CDR1 KGHSH and CDR2 LQKENI come from the germline V gene. The DNA for the CDR3 is TGTGCCAGCTCACCACTCGACAACGTTCAGGCTGGCTACACCTTC. Residues: CASSPLDNVQAGYTF.

The chain recombines TRBV5-1 with TRBJ1-1, with a tentative D call TRBD1 (5 bases). V lost 0 bases and J 6 bases, leaving 15 bases between the germline ends. The germline gives CDR1 SGHRS, CDR2 YFSETQ. The CDR3 has 15 residues. The CDR3 here is CASSLVPGRGAEAFF. The CDR3 coding sequence is TGCGCCAGCAGCTTGGTTCCGGGGAGGGGTGCTGAAGCTTTCTTT.

The V call is TRBV30, the J call TRBJ1-2; tentatively, D is TRBD1 (5 bases). The CDR3 consists of 12 residues. V was clipped by 4 bases and J by 10 bases, with 16 bases between them. CDR1 and CDR2 (germline): GTSNPN, SVGIG (reference sequence). The CDR3, as DNA: TGTGCCTGGACTCCCGACAGTCCCCACTACACCTTC. This codes for CAWTPDSPHYTF.